This paragraph covers one TCR beta chain sequence. Its antigen is still unknown. Per-nucleotide qualities are absent, and no much larger clonotype sits a single base away. CDR1 and CDR2 (MNHEY, SVGAGI) derive from the germline V gene. Spanning cysteine to phenylalanine, the CDR3 consists of 17 amino acids. Of the read, only the CDR3 DNA is kept; its 51 bases are in frame from base 1. For this chain, trimming is 2 bases at the V end and 2 bases at the J end, and the number of junction bases without a gene match is 9. TCR beta CDR3 regions were amplified from RNA transcripts. The TCR CDR3 was subjected to a first round of RT-PCR using the HTBI primer set and the Qiagen OneStep RT-PCR kit. Libraries were constructed in a second round of multiplex PCR, after which size selection and purification were carried out. Paired-end sequencing of the libraries was performed with 100 bp reads on an Illumina HiSeq2000. In the source study's methods: SOAPnuke was used to process the raw data, throwing out any read that contained adapters or uncalled bases, had a mean Phred below 15, or lacked an exact constant-primer or identifier match. High-quality paired reads were merged with COPE v1.2.5, and unique nucleotide sequences were defined as clonotypes. Clonotypes were aligned to IMGT TRBV, TRBD and TRBJ reference segments using MiTCR v1.1. The analysis included only V-J combinations with a frequency above 0.0001, which together covered approximately 99% of the repertoires. A TCS score was defined as the ratio between F50 (clonal expansion) and ExV (chaos), using BLOSUM62-based TCRdist between CDR3 peptides within each V-J. Welch's t-statistics and random forest reduced 514 V-J features to about 12, which were used in a naive Bayes classifier (R e1071). TCRdb reprocessing: public reads trimmed at Q25 with fastp, clones called with MiXCR, in-frame beta chains kept. Under each unique CDR3 protein, matching rows form one entry showing the most common genes and DNA. TCRdb assigned the V and J calls; the authors' analysis was not used. A total of around 700,000 distinct CDR3 sequences appear in this sample, roughly a sixth of them only once. The ten largest clones capture roughly a sixth of the sample.

This sample stems from a study of T cells in Graves' hyperthyroidism and ophthalmopathy (dated by TCRdb to between 2018 and 2021). In the study overall: Peripheral blood samples were taken at the time of initial diagnosis, prior to any treatment. A discovery cohort of 95 to 100 patients, 43 with Graves' ophthalmopathy and over 55 with stable Graves' hyperthyroidism, was used to find distinguishing TCR V-J signatures. Prospective prediction of ophthalmopathy was tested in an independent validation cohort of fewer than 20 hyperthyroidism patients and 15 to 17 patients who later progressed to ophthalmopathy. The 80 to 100 discovery patients were randomly divided into training and test sets at a 7:3 ratio. In six Graves' hyperthyroidism patients, the study also compared T-cell repertoires from thyroid tissue with T-cell repertoires from blood. Once sampling was done, hyperthyroidism patients were given methimazole at a starting dose of 30 mg daily, whereas ophthalmopathy patients were given high-dose intravenous methylprednisolone. TCR Vbeta CDR3 sequencing of approximately 140 peripheral blood samples (roughly 43 ophthalmopathy, about 75 hyperthyroidism and roughly 17 progressor patients) is reported in the paper. The investigation overall reported the following: A 13 V-J signature model separated ophthalmopathy from stable hyperthyroidism, with over 85% sensitivity and 81% to 82% specificity in cross-validation and 80%/75% in testing. In validation, progression to ophthalmopathy was predicted by the model with 70.59% sensitivity and roughly 76% specificity, a median of about 6.4 months before onset. Blood samples also contained most of the expanded thyroid clonotypes (frequency above 0.001), which suggests that blood repertoires may reflect thyroid immune responses. Sample size was not statistically predetermined, and investigators were not blinded to group allocation.

Hyperthyroidism patients were aged 18 to 65 years and newly diagnosed, with disease duration of less than 2 months. Exclusion was applied to patients with uncontrolled infections, other autoimmune diseases, pregnancy or lactation. Diagnoses relied on clinical symptoms, serum thyroxine and TRAb, thyroid ultrasound and orbital computed tomography. Blood from progressor patients was drawn when they were first diagnosed with hyperthyroidism, before any ophthalmopathy symptoms appeared. PBMCs were separated from 10 ml of fresh peripheral blood using Ficoll-Paque density gradient centrifugation. Progressor patients were first diagnosed with Graves' hyperthyroidism and then developed ophthalmopathy during follow-up. Trizol reagent was used to extract total RNA, and RNA quality was then checked on an Agilent 2100 Bioanalyzer.

The receptor's source is a woman in her 50s with Graves' hyperthyroidism that later progressed to Graves' ophthalmopathy. The rearrangement combines TRBV6-5 with TRBJ2-1; 7 junctional bases match TRBD2. Sequenced input: blood. The DNA sequence is TGTGCCAGCAGTTACCTGAGCGGGGAAGGAGCCTACAATGAGCAGTTCTTC. This codes for CASSYLSGEGAYNEQFF.